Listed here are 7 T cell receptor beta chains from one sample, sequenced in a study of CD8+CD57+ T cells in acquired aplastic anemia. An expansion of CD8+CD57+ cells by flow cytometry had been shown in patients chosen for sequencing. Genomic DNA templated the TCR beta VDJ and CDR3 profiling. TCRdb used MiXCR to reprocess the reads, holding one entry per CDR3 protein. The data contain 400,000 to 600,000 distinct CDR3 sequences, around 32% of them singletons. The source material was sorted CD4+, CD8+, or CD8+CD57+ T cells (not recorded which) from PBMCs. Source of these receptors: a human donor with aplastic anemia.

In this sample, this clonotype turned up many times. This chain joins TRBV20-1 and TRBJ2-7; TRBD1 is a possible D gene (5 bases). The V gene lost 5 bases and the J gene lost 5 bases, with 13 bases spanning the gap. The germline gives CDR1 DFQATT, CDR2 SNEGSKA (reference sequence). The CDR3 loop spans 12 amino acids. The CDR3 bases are TGCAGTGCTGCCCCCAGGGTTCACGAGCAGTACTTC. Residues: CSAAPRVHEQYF.

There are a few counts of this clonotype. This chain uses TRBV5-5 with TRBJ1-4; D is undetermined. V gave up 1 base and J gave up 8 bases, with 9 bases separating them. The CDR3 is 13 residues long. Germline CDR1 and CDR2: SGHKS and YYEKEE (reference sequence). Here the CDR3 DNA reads TGTGCCAGCAGCTTGCCCTCTCGAGAAAAACTGTTTTTT. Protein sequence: CASSLPSREKLFF. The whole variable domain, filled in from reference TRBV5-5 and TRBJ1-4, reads DAGVTQSPTHLIKTRGQQVTLRCSPISGHKSVSWYQQVLGQGPQFIFQYYEKEERGRGNFPDRFSARQFPNYSSELNVNALLLGDSALYLCASSLPSREKLFFGSGTQLSVL.

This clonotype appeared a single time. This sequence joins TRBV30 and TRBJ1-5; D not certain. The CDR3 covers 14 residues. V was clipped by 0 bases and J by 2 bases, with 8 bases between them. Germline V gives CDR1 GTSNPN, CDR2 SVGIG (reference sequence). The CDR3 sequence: CAWSVMGGNQPQHF. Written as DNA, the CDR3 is TGTGCCTGGAGTGTAATGGGTGGCAATCAGCCCCAGCATTTT.

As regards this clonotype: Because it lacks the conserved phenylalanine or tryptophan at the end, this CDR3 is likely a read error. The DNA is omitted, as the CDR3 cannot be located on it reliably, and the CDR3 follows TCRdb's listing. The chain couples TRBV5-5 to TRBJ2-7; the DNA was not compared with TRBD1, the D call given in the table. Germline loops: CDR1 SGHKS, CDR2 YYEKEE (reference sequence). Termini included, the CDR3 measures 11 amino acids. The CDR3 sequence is CASSQGGQTIP.

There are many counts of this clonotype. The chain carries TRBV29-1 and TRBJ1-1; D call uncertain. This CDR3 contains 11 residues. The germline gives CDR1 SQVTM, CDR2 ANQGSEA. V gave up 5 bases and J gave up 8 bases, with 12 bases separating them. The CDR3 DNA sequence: TGCAGCGTTTGGGTCCTACAGGAAGCTTTCTTT. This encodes CSVWVLQEAFF.

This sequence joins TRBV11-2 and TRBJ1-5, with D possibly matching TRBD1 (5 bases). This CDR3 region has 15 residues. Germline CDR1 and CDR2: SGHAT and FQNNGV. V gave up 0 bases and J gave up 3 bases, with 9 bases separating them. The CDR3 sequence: CASSLESGNNQPQHF. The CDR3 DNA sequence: TGTGCCAGCAGCTTAGAATCAGGGAACAATCAGCCCCAGCATTTT. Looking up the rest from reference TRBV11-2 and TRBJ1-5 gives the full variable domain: EAGVAQSPRYKIIEKRQSVAFWCNPISGHATLYWYQQILGQGPKLLIQFQNNGVVDDSQLPKDRFSAERLKGVDSTLKIQPAKLEDSAVYLCASSLESGNNQPQHFGDGTRLSIL.

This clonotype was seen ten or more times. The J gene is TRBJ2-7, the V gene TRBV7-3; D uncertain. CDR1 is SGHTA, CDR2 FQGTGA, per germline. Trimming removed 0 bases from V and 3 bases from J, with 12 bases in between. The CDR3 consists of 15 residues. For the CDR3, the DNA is TGTGCCAGCAGCTTAACCCATGGACGGTTCTACGAGCAGTACTTC. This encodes CASSLTHGRFYEQYF.